This T cell receptor beta chain was retrieved from a study of blood T cell repertoires in COVID-19. Data came from immunoSEQ multiplex PCR; TCRdb stores just in-frame clones and leaves some out. The sample includes under 150,000 clones, about 87% of them seen just once. The CDR3 has 12 residues. Between the trimmed V and J ends, which lost 2 bases and 10 bases, there was a span of 9 bases. Germline CDR1 reads MNHEY; CDR2 reads SMNVEV (reference sequence). The genes are TRBV27 and TRBJ2-1; perhaps TRBD2 as D (6 bases). This TCR derives from a human donor in a cohort sampled during active COVID-19. Source material: peripheral blood. The chain's CDR3 is CASSLGGWEQFF. The CDR3 nucleotides read TGTGCCAGCAGTTTAGGGGGGTGGGAGCAGTTCTTC.